The present entry profiles one T cell receptor beta chain with its context. This CDR3 has 19 residues. Germline V gives CDR1 SGHTA, CDR2 FQGTGA. The J segment lost 1 base and the V segment lost 2 bases, leaving 13 bases of the junction unmatched. These data are taken from a study of blood T cell repertoires in COVID-19. About the research overall: From the United States, Italy and Spain came samples of acute and convalescent COVID-19. From T cells, B-cell-depleted T cells, or PBMCs came the material, which was cDNA or gDNA.

Per the original data handling: Researchers report that nucleated cell counts were estimated from reference gene primer amplification. Some clones are missing from TCRdb's copy, which holds only in-frame ones; the method was immunoSEQ multiplex PCR. The V and J calls and the clone size are those of that table, but D and trimming were determined from the DNA. The sample has roughly 100,000 clones, around 81% seen once. The genes are TRBV7-3 and TRBJ2-2; 7 bases line up with TRBD1. Source material: peripheral blood. The sequence was collected from a man older than 75 with acute or convalescent COVID-19. The CDR3 loop reads CASSLPRTGLPLNTGELFF. CDR3 nucleotides: TGTGCCAGCAGCTTACCGCGGACAGGTTTGCCCCTGAACACCGGGGAGCTGTTTTTT.